This T cell receptor beta chain was profiled in a study of shared clonotypes between healthy human individuals. The wider study: The composition of the donors was a couple of women and a few men aged 18 to 49. Each donor contributed plates that comprised three CD4 naive, three CD4 memory, two CD8 naive and one CD8 memory.

CDR1 is MNHEY, CDR2 SMNVEV, per germline (reference sequence). The CDR3 is 15 amino acids in total, end residues counted. Comment on this clone: The antigen remains unidentified. The DNA is left out, because the CDR3 cannot be placed on it with certainty; the CDR3 is given as TCRdb lists it.

Here immunoSEQ multiplex PCR was the method, and the copy in TCRdb shows in-frame clones only, minus some. The sample includes roughly 400,000 clones, 90% to 98% seen only once; the top ten take more than 0.3%. General study results and limits: Clonotypes shared by all four donors outscored non-shared clonotypes in generation probability.

This chain uses TRBV27 with TRBJ2-7; TRBD1 reflects the table's D call only, with no check against the DNA. The sample consisted of memory CD8+ T cells sorted from blood. This sample's subset: CD45RO+ cells pooled with CCR7-negative TemRA cells. This clonotype originated in a young man in good health. CDR3 protein: CASSSSDRDAYEQYF.